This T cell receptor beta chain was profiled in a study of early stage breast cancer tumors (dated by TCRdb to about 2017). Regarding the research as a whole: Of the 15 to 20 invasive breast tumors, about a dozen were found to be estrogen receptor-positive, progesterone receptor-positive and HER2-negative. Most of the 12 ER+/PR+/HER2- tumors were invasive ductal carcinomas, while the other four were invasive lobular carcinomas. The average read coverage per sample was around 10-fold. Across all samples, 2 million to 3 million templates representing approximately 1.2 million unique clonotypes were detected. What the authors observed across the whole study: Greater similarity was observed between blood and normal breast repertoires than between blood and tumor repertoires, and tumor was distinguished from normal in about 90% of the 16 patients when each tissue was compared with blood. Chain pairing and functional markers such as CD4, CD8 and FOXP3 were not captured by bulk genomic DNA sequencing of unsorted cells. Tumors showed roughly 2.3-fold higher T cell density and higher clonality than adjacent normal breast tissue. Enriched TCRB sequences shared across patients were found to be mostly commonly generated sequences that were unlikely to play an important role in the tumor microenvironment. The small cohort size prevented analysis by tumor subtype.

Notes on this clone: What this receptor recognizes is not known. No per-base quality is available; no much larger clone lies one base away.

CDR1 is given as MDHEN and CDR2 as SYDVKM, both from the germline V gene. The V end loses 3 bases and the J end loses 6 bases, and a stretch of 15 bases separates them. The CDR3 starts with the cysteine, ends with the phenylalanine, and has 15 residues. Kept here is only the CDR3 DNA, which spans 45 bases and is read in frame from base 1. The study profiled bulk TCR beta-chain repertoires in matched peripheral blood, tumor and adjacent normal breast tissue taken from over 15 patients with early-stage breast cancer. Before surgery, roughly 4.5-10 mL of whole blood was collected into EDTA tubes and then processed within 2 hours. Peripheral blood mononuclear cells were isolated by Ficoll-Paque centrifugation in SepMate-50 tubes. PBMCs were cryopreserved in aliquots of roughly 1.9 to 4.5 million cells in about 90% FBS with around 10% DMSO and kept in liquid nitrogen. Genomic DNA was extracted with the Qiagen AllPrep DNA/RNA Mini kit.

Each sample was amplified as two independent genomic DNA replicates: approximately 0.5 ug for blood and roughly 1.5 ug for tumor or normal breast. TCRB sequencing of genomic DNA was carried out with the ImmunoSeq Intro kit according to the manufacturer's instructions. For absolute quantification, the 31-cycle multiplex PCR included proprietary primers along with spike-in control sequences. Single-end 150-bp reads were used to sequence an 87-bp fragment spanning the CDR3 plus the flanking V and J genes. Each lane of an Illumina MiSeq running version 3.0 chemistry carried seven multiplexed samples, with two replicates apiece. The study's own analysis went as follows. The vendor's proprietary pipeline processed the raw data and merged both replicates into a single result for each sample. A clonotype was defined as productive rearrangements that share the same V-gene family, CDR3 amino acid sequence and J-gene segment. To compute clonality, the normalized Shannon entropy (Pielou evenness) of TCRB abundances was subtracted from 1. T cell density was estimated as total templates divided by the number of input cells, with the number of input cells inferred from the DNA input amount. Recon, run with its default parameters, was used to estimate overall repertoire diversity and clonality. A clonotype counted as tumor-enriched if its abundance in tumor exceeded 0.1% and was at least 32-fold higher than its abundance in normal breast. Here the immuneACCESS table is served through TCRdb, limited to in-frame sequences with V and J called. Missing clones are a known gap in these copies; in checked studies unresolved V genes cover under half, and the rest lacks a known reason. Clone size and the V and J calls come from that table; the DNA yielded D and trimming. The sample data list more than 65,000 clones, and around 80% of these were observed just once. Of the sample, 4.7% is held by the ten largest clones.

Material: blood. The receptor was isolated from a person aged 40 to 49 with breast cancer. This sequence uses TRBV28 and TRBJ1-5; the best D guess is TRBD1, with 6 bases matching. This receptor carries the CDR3 CASSLLQGGGQPQHF. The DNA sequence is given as TGTGCCAGCAGTTTGTTACAGGGTGGCGGTCAGCCCCAGCATTTT.